The TCR beta chain described here comes from a study of glioma-infiltrating T cells after dendritic cell vaccination. Points from the study as a whole: Survival was not directly related to TCR clonality in these patients. Estimated pretreatment TIL content predicted outcome after dendritic cell vaccination.

Remarks on this clone: Its target is unknown.

The V and J ends lost 0 bases and 7 bases respectively, with 15 bases between them. There are 15 residues in the CDR3. CDR1 and CDR2 (germline): LGHNA, YSLEER. Patients had residual fresh-frozen tumor tissue and more than two years of survival data. Repertoires were generated with immunoSEQ multiplex PCR, while TCRdb's copy carries only in-frame clones and drops some. The table shows approximately 67,000 clones, with around 81% occurring only once. This TCR came from a human donor with glioblastoma. The input for sequencing was blood, taken before dendritic cell vaccination. The chain has TRBV4-3 and TRBJ1-2; no clear D gene. CDR3 amino acids: CASSQDYPLEGGYTF. The CDR3 nucleotides read TGCGCCAGCAGCCAAGATTACCCTCTGGAGGGTGGCTACACCTTC.